These 18 T cell receptor beta chains were all obtained from the same sample, sequenced in a study of radiation and T cells in renal cell carcinoma. Stated time point: blood 2 weeks post-SBRT. Described treatment: 15 Gy SBRT to primary tumor, nephrectomy 4 weeks later. TCRdb keeps only in-frame clones here, not all; method: immunoSEQ multiplex PCR. In the table there are approximately 120,000 clones, 81% of which are singletons. The starting material was blood, obtained from a patient whose treatment included radiotherapy and nephrectomy. These receptors all stem from a man in his forties or fifties with renal cell carcinoma.

In its sample, this clone was seen a few times. V and J are TRBV13 and TRBJ2-1; D perhaps matches TRBD1 (5 bases). With 3 bases removed from V and 10 bases from J, the gap between germline ends came to 10 bases. The CDR3 contains 12 residues. Germline V gives CDR1 PRHDT, CDR2 FYEKMQ (reference sequence). CDR3 protein: CASSFQAGEQFF. The DNA of the CDR3 is TGTGCCAGCAGCTTCCAGGCAGGGGAGCAGTTCTTC.

The rearrangement links TRBV19 to TRBJ2-1, with 15 nucleotides matching TRBD2. The CDR3 covers 16 residues. V was pared by 5 bases and J by 7 bases, with 6 bases of the junction left unmatched. CDR1 and CDR2 (germline): LNHDA, SQIVND (reference sequence). The CDR3 DNA follows: TGTGCCAGTAGTGGCGGGACTAGCGGGGGGACTAATGAGCAGTTCTTC. Protein sequence: CASSGGTSGGTNEQFF.

The chain is built from TRBV9 and TRBJ2-3, with 12 nucleotides matching TRBD2. Germline loops: CDR1 SGDLS, CDR2 YYNGEE. V was pared by 0 bases and J by 4 bases, with 3 bases of the junction left unmatched. This CDR3 has 16 amino acids. CDR3 sequence (DNA): TGTGCCAGCAGCGTAGGAACTAGCGGGGGGCCAGATACGCAGTATTTT. Translated, it gives CASSVGTSGGPDTQYF.

This sequence joins TRBV7-6 and TRBJ2-2; no definite D call. V was shortened by 7 bases and J by 1 base, with 7 bases between the two germline ends. This CDR3 has 13 residues. Germline assignment: CDR1 SGHVS and CDR2 FNYEAQ. CDR3 amino acids: CASNPWNTGELFF. CDR3 in DNA: TGTGCCAGCAACCCGTGGAACACCGGGGAGCTGTTTTTT.

The J gene is TRBJ2-7, the V gene TRBV25-1, with TRBD1 matching 10 bases. The CDR3 consists of 15 residues. V lost 3 bases, J lost 5 bases, and 7 bases stayed unmatched. Per the germline V gene, CDR1 is MGHDK and CDR2 is SYGVNS. The CDR3 protein is CASSEPGTGVHEQYF. As DNA, the CDR3 is TGTGCCAGCAGTGAGCCGGGGACAGGGGTCCACGAGCAGTACTTC.

The CDR3 region is CASSLAGSELNYGYTF. CDR3 nucleotide sequence: TGTGCCAGCAGCTTGGCCGGCAGCGAGTTAAACTATGGCTACACCTTC. The rearrangement joins TRBV5-6 to TRBJ1-2, with D unclear. CDR1 is SGHDT and CDR2 is YYEEEE in the germline V gene. This CDR3 has 16 amino acids. The ends were cut back, 0 bases at V and 2 bases at J, with 14 bases in the middle.

V and J are TRBV6-5 and TRBJ1-2, with TRBD1 as a possible D gene (6 bases). There are 15 residues in the CDR3. V dropped 7 bases and J dropped 7 bases, with 22 bases sitting between them. Germline assignment: CDR1 MNHEY and CDR2 SVGAGI. The CDR3 bases are TGTGCCAGCACCTACGGTGGGGGCGGGGAGCTTGGCTACACCTTC. Translation: CASTYGGGGELGYTF.

This sequence joins TRBV28 and TRBJ1-2; D remains ambiguous. CDR3 length: 11 amino acids. CDR1 MDHEN and CDR2 SYDVKM come from the germline V gene. V gave up 4 bases and J gave up 8 bases, with 8 bases separating them. Here the CDR3 DNA reads TGTGCCAGCAGTTCCCCGGGCGGCTACACCTTC. It specifies CASSSPGGYTF.

This clone was counted once. V usage is TRBV18 and J usage is TRBJ1-5; D remains ambiguous. Germline assignment: CDR1 KGHSH and CDR2 LQKENI. CDR3 length equals 13 residues. Trimming left V 2 bases short and J 6 bases short, with 8 bases between. This CDR3 is CASSPSGGQPQHF. CDR3 DNA: TGTGCCAGCTCACCATCCGGAGGTCAGCCCCAGCATTTT.

The rearrangement links TRBV6-5 to TRBJ1-2; no definite D call. V was clipped by 7 bases and J by 4 bases, with 10 bases between them. CDR3 length: 12 residues. CDR1 and CDR2 from the germline V gene are MNHEY and SVGAGI. For the CDR3, the DNA is TGTGCCAGCACCCTGGACGGCTATGGCTACACCTTC. Translated, it gives CASTLDGYGYTF.

For the CDR3, the DNA is TGCGCCAGCAGCTTGGGTTGGGGCGGGAGTAAGTACGAGCAGTACTTC. Its protein product is CASSLGWGGSKYEQYF. This chain joins TRBV5-1 and TRBJ2-7, with TRBD2 matching over 7 bases. Germline V gene sequence: CDR1 SGHRS, CDR2 YFSETQ. The V and J ends lost 0 bases and 4 bases, in that order; junction bases with no gene match: 10. CDR3 length: 16 residues.

The chain joins TRBV7-8 to TRBJ1-1; D ambiguous. This CDR3 is built from 15 residues. Germline V gives CDR1 SGHVS, CDR2 FQNEAQ. Trimming removed 2 bases at V and 0 bases at J, with 10 bases between. The CDR3 loop reads CASSLRRRMNTEAFF. CDR3 bases: TGTGCCAGCAGCTTACGCAGACGAATGAACACTGAAGCTTTCTTT.

The chain links TRBV9 to TRBJ1-3, with D unresolved. From germline, CDR1 is SGDLS and CDR2 YYNGEE. The V and J ends lost 4 bases and 1 base respectively, with 6 bases between them. The CDR3 is 13 amino acids. CDR3 sequence reads: CASSQQSGNTIYF. In nucleotides, the CDR3 is TGTGCCAGCAGCCAACAGTCTGGAAACACCATATATTTT.

The V and J genes are TRBV10-3 and TRBJ2-7; 12 bases are a match to TRBD2. The CDR3 is made up of 14 amino acids. Germline CDR1 reads ENHRY; CDR2 reads SYGVKD. Trimming cost V 10 bases and J 6 bases; bases outside gene matches: 10. CDR3 sequence: CATYMGLAGGEQYF. The CDR3 nucleotides are TGTGCCACCTACATGGGACTAGCGGGTGGCGAGCAGTACTTC.

The genes are TRBV4-2 and TRBJ1-1; TRBD1 matches 7 bases. The V gene end was trimmed by 1 base and the J gene end by 8 bases; junction bases not matched to a gene: 13. In germline, CDR1 is LGHNA, CDR2 YNFKEQ. The CDR3 contains 16 residues. The CDR3 DNA is TGTGCCAGCAGCCAAGGATCCTTCGACAGGGCTTCAGAAGCTTTCTTT. It yields the protein CASSQGSFDRASEAFF.

This chain uses TRBV7-9 with TRBJ1-4, with D unresolved. The V end was cut by 2 bases, the J end by 5 bases, with 9 bases between. The CDR3 spans 14 residues. Germline-derived CDR1 and CDR2 are SEHNR and FQNEAQ (reference sequence). The CDR3 is CASSLIPPNEKLFF. CDR3 nucleotide sequence: TGTGCCAGCAGCTTAATTCCGCCGAATGAAAAACTGTTTTTT.

This rearrangement joins TRBV5-3 to TRBJ2-1; 10 bases are shared with TRBD2. TRBV5-3 falls under the ORF class, with uncertain function. This CDR3 region has 15 residues. Trimming took 3 bases from V and 8 from J; bases not matched to a gene: 8. As DNA, the CDR3 is TGTGCCAGAAGCTCTCGGACTAGCGGTGAGGATGAGCAGTTCTTC. As protein: CARSSRTSGEDEQFF.

CDR3 sequence reads: CASSPAGGYGYTF. CDR3 coding DNA: TGTGCCAGCAGTCCAGCAGGGGGCTATGGCTACACCTTC. This chain uses TRBV6-4 with TRBJ1-2; TRBD1 matches 7 bases. Germline loops: CDR1 MRHNA, CDR2 SNTAGT. CDR3 length: 13 amino acids. Unmatched junction bases numbered 4, after V lost 5 bases and J lost 4 bases.